Listed below are T cell receptor beta chains from one sample, sequenced in a study of blood T cell repertoires in COVID-19. Sequencing was performed with immunoSEQ multiplex PCR; in TCRdb, only in-frame clones are kept and a portion is missing. The sample has some 150,000 clones, 84% seen once. What was sequenced was peripheral blood. These receptor sequences come from a woman aged 55-69 years with acute or convalescent COVID-19. Each CDR3 is given with its conserved first and last residue. The order of the fields is D gene, J gene, V gene, clone size, CDR3 protein, CDR3 DNA. D genes are given only for firm matches. A row's size may be missing; if present it is once, few, many or a size class.

D gene: -
J gene: TRBJ1-1
V gene: TRBV2
clone size: -
CDR3 protein: CASNPTPGTEAFF
CDR3 DNA: TGTGCCAGCAACCCAACGCCAGGGACTGAAGCTTTCTTT

D gene: TRBD1
J gene: TRBJ1-3
V gene: TRBV2
clone size: -
CDR3 protein: CSSREMGQGVGGNTIYF
CDR3 DNA: TGTTCCAGCAGGGAGATGGGACAGGGGGTTGGTGGAAACACCATATATTTT

D gene: TRBD1
J gene: TRBJ1-6
V gene: TRBV10-2
clone size: -
CDR3 protein: CASSEVQGENSPLHF
CDR3 DNA: TGCGCCAGCAGTGAGGTGCAGGGGGAGAATTCACCCCTCCACTTT

D gene: -
J gene: TRBJ2-7
V gene: TRBV18
clone size: -
CDR3 protein: CASSPPGRVEEQYF
CDR3 DNA: TGTGCCAGCTCACCACCGGGCAGGGTAGAAGAGCAGTACTTC

D gene: -
J gene: TRBJ2-1
V gene: TRBV27
clone size: -
CDR3 protein: CASSSNGPSRLFF
CDR3 DNA: TGTGCCAGCAGTTCAAACGGCCCCTCTAGGCTGTTCTTC

D gene: -
J gene: TRBJ1-4
V gene: TRBV19
clone size: -
CDR3 protein: CASSHRATNEKLFF
CDR3 DNA: TGTGCCAGTAGTCACAGAGCAACTAATGAAAAACTGTTTTTT

D gene: TRBD1
J gene: TRBJ2-1
V gene: TRBV11-2
clone size: -
CDR3 protein: CASRSPGQGALGEQFF
CDR3 DNA: TGTGCCAGCAGAAGTCCGGGACAGGGGGCTCTAGGTGAGCAGTTCTTC

D gene: -
J gene: TRBJ1-5
V gene: TRBV4-1
clone size: once
CDR3 protein: CASSQDGSRVNQPQHF
CDR3 DNA: TGCGCCAGCAGCCAAGATGGGTCGAGGGTGAATCAGCCCCAGCATTTT

D gene: -
J gene: TRBJ1-5
V gene: TRBV6-5
clone size: -
CDR3 protein: CASGREVGHQPQHF
CDR3 DNA: TGTGCCAGCGGCAGAGAGGTGGGGCATCAGCCCCAGCATTTT

D gene: -
J gene: TRBJ2-1
V gene: TRBV7-2
clone size: -
CDR3 protein: CASSWGSGEQFF
CDR3 DNA: TGTGCCAGCAGCTGGGGTAGCGGTGAGCAGTTCTTC

D gene: -
J gene: TRBJ2-7
V gene: TRBV12-5
clone size: -
CDR3 protein: CASGLAITGGAYEQYF
CDR3 DNA: TGTGCTAGTGGTTTGGCCATAACAGGGGGGGCCTACGAGCAGTACTTC

D gene: TRBD2
J gene: TRBJ2-1
V gene: TRBV27
clone size: -
CDR3 protein: CASSGRETSGSHNEQFF
CDR3 DNA: TGTGCCAGCAGTGGACGAGAGACTAGCGGGAGTCACAATGAGCAGTTCTTC

D gene: TRBD2
J gene: TRBJ2-1
V gene: TRBV4-3
clone size: -
CDR3 protein: CASSHGTSGRGYNEQFF
CDR3 DNA: TGCGCCAGCAGCCATGGGACTAGCGGGAGGGGCTACAATGAGCAGTTCTTC

D gene: TRBD1
J gene: TRBJ1-1
V gene: TRBV24-1
clone size: -
CDR3 protein: CATRGQGSDTEAFF
CDR3 DNA: TGTGCCACCAGGGGACAGGGGTCGGACACTGAAGCTTTCTTT

D gene: TRBD2
J gene: TRBJ2-3
V gene: TRBV11-2
clone size: -
CDR3 protein: CASSLMYGTSGTDTQYF
CDR3 DNA: TGTGCCAGCAGCTTAATGTATGGGACTAGCGGTACAGATACGCAGTATTTT

D gene: TRBD2
J gene: TRBJ2-3
V gene: TRBV7-2
clone size: -
CDR3 protein: CASSWGLASTDTQYF
CDR3 DNA: TGTGCCAGCAGCTGGGGACTAGCGAGCACAGATACGCAGTATTTT

D gene: TRBD1
J gene: TRBJ1-2
V gene: TRBV2
clone size: -
CDR3 protein: CASRRQGTNYGYTF
CDR3 DNA: TGTGCCAGCAGGAGACAGGGAACCAACTATGGCTACACCTTC

D gene: -
J gene: TRBJ2-3
V gene: TRBV6-5
clone size: -
CDR3 protein: CSSTASTDTQYF
CDR3 DNA: TGTTCTTCGACAGCCAGCACAGATACGCAGTATTTT

D gene: -
J gene: TRBJ1-1
V gene: TRBV6-5
clone size: -
CDR3 protein: CASSRVVSNTEAFF
CDR3 DNA: TGTGCCAGCAGCAGGGTGGTTTCGAACACTGAAGCTTTCTTT

D gene: TRBD1
J gene: TRBJ2-6
V gene: TRBV30
clone size: -
CDR3 protein: CAWSRQGSGANVLTF
CDR3 DNA: TGTGCCTGGAGTAGACAGGGATCTGGGGCCAACGTCCTGACTTTC

D gene: -
J gene: TRBJ1-6
V gene: TRBV19
clone size: -
CDR3 protein: CASSKGNNSPLHF
CDR3 DNA: TGTGCCAGTAGTAAGGGGAATAATTCACCCCTCCACTTT

D gene: -
J gene: TRBJ2-1
V gene: TRBV7-2
clone size: -
CDR3 protein: CASSPEVGEQFF
CDR3 DNA: TGTGCCAGCAGCCCCGAGGTGGGTGAGCAGTTCTTC